The 20 T cell receptor beta chains below all came from one sample that was sequenced in a study of blood T cell repertoires in COVID-19. The repertoire was sequenced with immunoSEQ multiplex PCR; TCRdb's copy has only in-frame clones and lacks some. The data show about 42,000 clones, about 85% seen once. The material sequenced was peripheral blood. These receptors were obtained from a woman in her 70s in a cohort sampled during active COVID-19.

J is TRBJ2-5 and V is TRBV18; 7 nucleotides agree with TRBD2. The CDR3 totals 14 residues. Germline V gene lookup returns CDR1 KGHSH and CDR2 LQKENI. V lost 2 bases and J lost 4; bases outside the gene matches: 4. The CDR3 region is CASSPAGAPETQYF. The CDR3 bases are TGTGCCAGCTCACCAGCGGGAGCGCCAGAGACCCAGTACTTC.

By its share, this clone is medium-sized (0.01 to 0.1%). This chain connects TRBV7-9 to TRBJ1-5, with D possibly matching TRBD1 (5 bases). CDR3 length equals 15 residues. Trimming removed 4 bases at V and 6 bases at J, with 16 bases between. The germline V gene encodes CDR1 SEHNR and CDR2 FQNEAQ (reference sequence). CDR3 loop: CASSSTSTALQPQHF. For the CDR3, the DNA is TGTGCCAGCAGCTCTACGTCGACAGCCCTTCAGCCCCAGCATTTT.

The chain is built from TRBV27 and TRBJ1-5; TRBD1 aligns across 7 bases. The trim removed 6 bases at V and 7 bases at J, leaving 9 bases unmatched. This CDR3 is built from 14 residues. Germline assignment: CDR1 MNHEY and CDR2 SMNVEV (reference sequence). The CDR3 spells CASRSETGQQPQHF. CDR3 in DNA: TGTGCCAGCAGGTCTGAGACAGGGCAACAGCCCCAGCATTTT.

The chain links TRBV6-6 to TRBJ2-7, with 9 bases fitting TRBD1. V gave up 6 bases and J gave up 2 bases; unmatched junction bases: 8. This CDR3 has 15 amino acids. The germline CDR1 and CDR2 sequences are MNHNY and SVGAGI (reference sequence). The CDR3 nucleotides read TGTGCCAGCAGAAGGGACAGGGAAGTCGCCTACGAGCAGTACTTC. It translates to CASRRDREVAYEQYF.

V and J are TRBV2 and TRBJ1-5, with 7 bases lining up with TRBD1. The CDR3 sequence is 15 residues long. Germline CDR1 SNHLY, CDR2 FYNNEI. The V gene end was trimmed by 1 base and the J gene end by 3 bases; junction bases not matched to a gene: 3. CDR3 nucleotides: TGTGCCAGCAGTGAAGAAGGGGGCTACAATCAGCCCCAGCATTTT. Protein: CASSEEGGYNQPQHF.

This clone has a handful of counts. The chain combines TRBV3-1 (or the pseudogene TRBV3-2) with TRBJ1-1; 7 nucleotides line up with TRBD1. This CDR3 spans 15 amino acids. CDR1 and CDR2 (germline): LGHDT, YNNKEL (reference sequence). V lost 4 bases, J lost 1 base, and 6 bases stayed unmatched. The CDR3 loop reads CASSLTTGRNTEAFF. The CDR3 DNA is TGTGCCAGCAGCCTGACGACAGGGCGGAACACTGAAGCTTTCTTT.

V gene TRBV3-1 (or the pseudogene TRBV3-2) combines with J gene TRBJ2-1, with 8 bases that match TRBD2. The germline gives CDR1 LGHDT, CDR2 YNNKEL (reference sequence). This CDR3 spans 15 amino acids. The ends lost 2 bases at V and 8 bases at J; junction bases unmatched: 8. CDR3: CASSQSGLGGDEQFF. The CDR3 DNA sequence: TGTGCCAGCAGCCAATCGGGACTAGGCGGCGATGAGCAGTTCTTC.

The V call is TRBV30, the J call TRBJ1-5, with 7 bases identical to TRBD1. This CDR3 has 16 amino acids. The germline V gene encodes CDR1 GTSNPN and CDR2 SVGIG (reference sequence). Trimming cost V 4 bases and J 2 bases; bases outside gene matches: 11. CDR3 sequence reads: CAWTDTGTVGNQPQHF. CDR3 DNA sequence: TGTGCCTGGACTGATACCGGGACAGTGGGCAATCAGCCCCAGCATTTT.

This chain connects TRBV19 to TRBJ2-2, with a possible D match to TRBD1 (5 bases). CDR3 length: 15 residues. The V gene lost 4 bases and the J gene lost 4 bases, with 13 bases spanning the gap. The germline V gene encodes CDR1 LNHDA and CDR2 SQIVND (reference sequence). Here the CDR3 reads CASSTRGPGTGELFF. The DNA of the CDR3 is TGTGCCAGTAGTACTAGGGGTCCGGGCACCGGGGAGCTGTTTTTT.

The chain uses TRBV29-1 and TRBJ2-1, with 15 bases aligning to TRBD2. In germline, CDR1 is SQVTM, CDR2 ANQGSEA. The CDR3 contains 18 residues. J lost 6 bases, V lost 0 bases, and 9 bases had no gene match. The CDR3 sequence: CSVEDRGLAGGPSNEQFF. The CDR3 bases are TGCAGCGTTGAAGATCGAGGACTAGCGGGAGGGCCGTCCAATGAGCAGTTCTTC.

This chain links TRBV27 with TRBJ2-1; 12 positions match TRBD2. The germline V gene has CDR1 MNHEY and CDR2 SMNVEV (reference sequence). Trimming took 4 bases from V and 8 from J; bases not matched to a gene: 9. CDR3 size: 16 residues. The CDR3 reads CASSSTTSGRIDEQFF. The CDR3 DNA follows: TGTGCCAGCAGTTCGACTACTAGCGGGAGGATCGATGAGCAGTTCTTC.

This sequence joins TRBV29-1 and TRBJ2-3; D not certain. CDR1 SQVTM and CDR2 ANQGSEA come from the germline V gene. The CDR3 covers 12 residues. V was cut by 4 bases and J by 2 bases, with 7 bases left in between. CDR3 coding DNA: TGCAGCGTTGGTCAGGACACAGATACGCAGTATTTT. It yields the protein CSVGQDTDTQYF.

The rearrangement joins TRBV29-1 to TRBJ2-2, with a possible D match to TRBD2 (5 bases). The germline V gene encodes CDR1 SQVTM and CDR2 ANQGSEA. CDR3 size: 13 residues. Trimming took off 6 bases at V and 6 bases at J, with 14 bases between the two ends. CDR3 loop: CSVAPSGSGELFF. DNA for the CDR3: TGCAGCGTGGCCCCTTCGGGGTCCGGGGAGCTGTTTTTT.

The V and J genes are TRBV7-3 and TRBJ2-1, with D perhaps TRBD2 (5 bases). The germline CDR1 and CDR2 sequences are SGHTA and FQGTGA. CDR3 size: 15 residues. V lost 2 bases, J lost 5 bases, and 13 bases lay in between. The CDR3 DNA sequence: TGTGCCAGCAGCTTATCGGGGATCCCAGACAATGAGCAGTTCTTC. Translation: CASSLSGIPDNEQFF.

The chain has TRBV6-5 and TRBJ1-5; no definite D call. V lost 8 bases to trimming and J lost 5 bases, with 13 bases between them. From germline, CDR1 is MNHEY and CDR2 SVGAGI. The CDR3 contains 13 residues. The DNA for the CDR3 is TGTGCCAGCGGCCGTACAGATGATCAGCCCCAGCATTTT. It specifies CASGRTDDQPQHF.

The J gene is TRBJ1-4, the V gene TRBV28, with TRBD1 matching 9 bases. J was trimmed by 5 bases and V by 6 bases; bases with no gene match: 7. CDR3 length: 15 amino acids. CDR1 is MDHEN and CDR2 is SYDVKM in the germline V gene. CDR3 sequence (DNA): TGTGCCAGCAGCCCCGGCGACAGGGGGAATGAAAAACTGTTTTTT. This gives the protein CASSPGDRGNEKLFF. Full variable domain (remainder filled in from reference TRBV28 and TRBJ1-4): DVKVTQSSRYLVKRTGEKVFLECVQDMDHENMFWYRQDPGLGLRLIYFSYDVKMKEKGDIPEGYSVSREKKERFSLILESASTNQTSMYLCASSPGDRGNEKLFFGSGTQLSVL.

In DNA form, the CDR3 reads TGTGCCAGCAGACCCACAGGGGCGGATGGCTACACCTTC. Translating gives CASRPTGADGYTF. This chain connects TRBV12-3 or TRBV12-4 to TRBJ1-2; 7 bases align to TRBD1. Trimming removed 6 bases from V and 6 bases from J; junction bases left unmatched: 7. The CDR3 contains 13 residues.

The CDR3 bases are TGTGCCAGCAGCTTTAGCGGGAGGGCCTGGGAGACCCAGTACTTC. Protein: CASSFSGRAWETQYF. The genes are TRBV5-6 and TRBJ2-5, with TRBD2 identical over 11 bases. The CDR3 runs to 15 residues. Germline CDR1 is SGHDT and CDR2 is YYEEEE. The ends lost 2 bases at V and 5 bases at J; junction bases unmatched: 5.

The chain is built from TRBV9 and TRBJ1-2; the match to TRBD1 covers 9 bases. The germline CDR1 and CDR2 sequences are SGDLS and YYNGEE. Unmatched junction bases numbered 10, after V lost 5 bases and J lost 8 bases. This CDR3 spans 14 amino acids. The CDR3 spells CASRLDRGMGGYTF. The CDR3, as DNA: TGTGCCAGCAGACTAGACAGGGGGATGGGCGGCTACACCTTC.

The CDR3 loop reads CASSNMGHRSEKLFF. In nucleotides, the CDR3 is TGTGCCAGCAGCAACATGGGACATCGGAGTGAAAAACTGTTTTTT. This sequence joins TRBV6-2 or TRBV6-3 and TRBJ1-4, with D perhaps TRBD1 (6 bases). V was clipped by 6 bases and J by 7 bases, with 18 bases between them. The CDR3 runs 15 residues. Germline-derived CDR1 and CDR2 are MNHEY and SVGEGT.